This TCR beta chain is from a study of blood T cells in healthy people across ages. Study conclusions and caveats: Diversity estimates from one million T cells were considered underestimates.

At least ten counts were recorded for this clonotype. What it binds is unknown. Each of the donors had around 9 milliliters of peripheral blood drawn into EDTA-treated Vacutainer tubes. The amount of total RNA extracted per sample was at least 5 micrograms. A second PCR of about 7 to 12 cycles used a sample-barcoded 5' primer and a J-beta primer mix. Researchers report that a template-switch adaptor with 12 random nucleotides tagged each cDNA molecule. One entry per CDR3 protein, called by TCRdb with MiXCR from the 5' RACE reads. In the table there are about 670,000 distinct CDR3 sequences, roughly half of which are singletons. This CDR3 region has 16 residues. V was cut by 0 bases and J by 7 bases, with 18 bases left in between.

The sample was blood. The V gene is TRBV12-3 or TRBV12-4, the J gene TRBJ1-2, with a possible D match to TRBD1 (5 bases). This sequence originates from a woman aged 80 or over in good health. The CDR3 protein is CASSLAGGGVEFGYTF. The CDR3 region has the DNA TGTGCCAGCAGTTTAGCGGGCGGGGGAGTTGAGTTTGGCTACACCTTC.